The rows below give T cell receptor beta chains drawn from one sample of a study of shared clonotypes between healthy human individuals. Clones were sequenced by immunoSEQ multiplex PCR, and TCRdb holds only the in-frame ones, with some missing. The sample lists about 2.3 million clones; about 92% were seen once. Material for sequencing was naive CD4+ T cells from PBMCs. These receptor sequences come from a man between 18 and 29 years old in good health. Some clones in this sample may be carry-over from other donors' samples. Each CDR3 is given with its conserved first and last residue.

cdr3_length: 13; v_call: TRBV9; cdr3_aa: CASTGGPQETQYF
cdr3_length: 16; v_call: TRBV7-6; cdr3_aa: CASNDPRTENYNEQFF
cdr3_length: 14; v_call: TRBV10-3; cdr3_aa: CAIHQGLAGGEQYF
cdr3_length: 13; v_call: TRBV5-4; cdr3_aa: CASSLLEGNIQYF
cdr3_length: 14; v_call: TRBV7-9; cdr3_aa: CASSVTGTYNEQFF
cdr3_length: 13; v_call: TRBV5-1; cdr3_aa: CASSLGYGTEAFF
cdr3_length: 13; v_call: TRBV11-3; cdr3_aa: CASSGSRAGELFF
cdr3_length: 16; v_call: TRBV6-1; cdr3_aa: CASSEAGMPGTDTQYF
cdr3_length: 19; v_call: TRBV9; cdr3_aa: CASSVEGQGLISGANVLTF
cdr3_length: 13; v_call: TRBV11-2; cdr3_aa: CASAPTGADGYTF
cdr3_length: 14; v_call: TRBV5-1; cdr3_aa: CASSLELTWDEQFF
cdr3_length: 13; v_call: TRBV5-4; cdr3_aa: CAGFDRGKNIQYF
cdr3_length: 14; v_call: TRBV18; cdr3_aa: CASSPTGGLETQYF
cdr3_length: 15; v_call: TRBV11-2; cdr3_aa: CASSLSSFSYNEQFF
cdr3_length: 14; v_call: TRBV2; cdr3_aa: CASNRDRFSYEQYF
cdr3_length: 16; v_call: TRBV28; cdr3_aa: CASSLLVQGARDTQYF
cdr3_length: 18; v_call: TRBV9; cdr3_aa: CASSATPGTGSEDQPQHF
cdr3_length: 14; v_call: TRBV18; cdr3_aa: CASSLAGENYEQYF
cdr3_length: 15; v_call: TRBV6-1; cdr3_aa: CASSGLLGGLQGYTF
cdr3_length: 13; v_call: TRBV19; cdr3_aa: CASDRGLNYGYTF
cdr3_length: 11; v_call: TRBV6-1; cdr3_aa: CASLGVTEAFF
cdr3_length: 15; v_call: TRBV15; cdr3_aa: CATSKGRGLRPEAFF
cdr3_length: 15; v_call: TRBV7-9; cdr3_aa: CASSLSGTYTGELFF
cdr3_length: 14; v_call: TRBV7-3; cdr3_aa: CASSSPLAGGIQYF
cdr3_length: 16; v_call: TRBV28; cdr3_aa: CASSLLGGTRGQPQHF
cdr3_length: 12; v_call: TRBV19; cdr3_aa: CASSTRNQPQHF
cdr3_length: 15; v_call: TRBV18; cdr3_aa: CASSPNRVGNQPQHF
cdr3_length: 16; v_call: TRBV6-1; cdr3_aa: CASSEFGTSGQETQYF
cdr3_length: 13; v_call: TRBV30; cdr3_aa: CAWARRLGNEQYF
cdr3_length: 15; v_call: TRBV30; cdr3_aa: CAWSSRDMTSYEQYF
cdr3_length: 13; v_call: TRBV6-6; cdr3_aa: CASSPDDLGGYTF
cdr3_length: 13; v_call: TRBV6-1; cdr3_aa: CASSEGLNQPQHF
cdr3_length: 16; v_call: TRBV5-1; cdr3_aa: CASSRDRAGVKNIQYF
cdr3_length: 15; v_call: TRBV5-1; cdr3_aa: CASSQSGSGYNEQFF
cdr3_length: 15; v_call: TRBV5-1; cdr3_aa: CASSLALTSYNEQFF
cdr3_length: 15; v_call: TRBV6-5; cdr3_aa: CASSSRTGASYEQYF
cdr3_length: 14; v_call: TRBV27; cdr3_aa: CASSLSVGRQEQFF
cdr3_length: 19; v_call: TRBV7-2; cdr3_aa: CASSLVFGGDLSGANVLTF
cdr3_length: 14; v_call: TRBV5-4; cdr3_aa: CASSSEATNEKLFF
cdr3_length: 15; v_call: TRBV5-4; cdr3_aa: CASSVGGAMNTEAFF
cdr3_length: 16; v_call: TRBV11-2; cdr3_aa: CASSLSLAGDSYEQYF
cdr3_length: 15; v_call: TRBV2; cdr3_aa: CASSENRDRGFGAFF
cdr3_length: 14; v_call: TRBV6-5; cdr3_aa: CASSSGTPNSPLHF
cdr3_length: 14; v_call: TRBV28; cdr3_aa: CASASAGFGSPLHF
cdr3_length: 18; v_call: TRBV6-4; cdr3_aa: CASPPPGTSGLTAYEQYF
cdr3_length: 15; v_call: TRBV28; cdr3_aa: CASSKRGGGRDEQFF
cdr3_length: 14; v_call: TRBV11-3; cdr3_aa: CASSLLLAKGTQYF
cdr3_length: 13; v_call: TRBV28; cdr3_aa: CASTGTGSTEAFF
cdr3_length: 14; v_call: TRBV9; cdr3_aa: CASSAWVEGDGYTF
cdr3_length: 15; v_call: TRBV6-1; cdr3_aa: CASSLGTSGNNEQFF
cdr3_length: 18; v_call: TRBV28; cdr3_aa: CASSSDAASGGILYEQYF
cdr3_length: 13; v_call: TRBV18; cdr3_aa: CASSLRGDNEQFF
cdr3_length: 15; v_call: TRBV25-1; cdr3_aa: CASSLSSGSYNEQFF
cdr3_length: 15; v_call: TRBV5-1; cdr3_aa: CASSWLGDRLYEQYF
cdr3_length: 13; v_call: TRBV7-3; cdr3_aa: CASSSIYSGELFF